Below are 14 T cell receptor beta chains sequenced from a single sample in a study of blood T cell repertoires in COVID-19. Sequencing used immunoSEQ multiplex PCR; TCRdb keeps in-frame clones, though not all of them. The table records fewer than 75,000 clones, 87% of them present only once. The sample taken for sequencing was peripheral blood. The receptors were sampled from a man aged 50-59 years with active COVID-19.

CDR3 sequence: CASSYSNEGVTEAFF. In DNA form, the CDR3 reads TGTGCCAGCAGTTACTCTAATGAAGGGGTCACTGAAGCTTTCTTT. The rearrangement links TRBV6-5 to TRBJ1-1; tentative D call: TRBD1 (5 bases). V lost 0 bases, J lost 4 bases, and 12 bases lay in between. This CDR3 spans 15 amino acids. Looked up from germline, CDR1 is MNHEY and CDR2 is SVGAGI.

The chain links TRBV3-1 (or the pseudogene TRBV3-2) to TRBJ1-6; the D is unclear. This CDR3 has 14 amino acids. V shed 3 bases and J shed 8 bases, with 11 bases lying between them. Germline values: CDR1 LGHDT, CDR2 YNNKEL (reference sequence). The CDR3 nucleotides are TGTGCCAGCAGCCACCTAAGCGGGGATTCACCCCTCCACTTT. This codes for CASSHLSGDSPLHF.

The J gene is TRBJ2-1, the V gene TRBV20-1, with no clear D. Germline CDR1 DFQATT, CDR2 SNEGSKA (reference sequence). V was shortened by 3 bases and J by 6 bases, with 18 bases between the two germline ends. There are 15 residues in the CDR3. The CDR3 loop is CSASIGSGRFNEQFF. CDR3 sequence (DNA): TGCAGTGCTAGTATTGGGTCTGGGCGATTCAATGAGCAGTTCTTC.

The CDR3 DNA reads TGTGCCAGTACCAACCTTCGGTCCAGCGGGGAGACCGGGGAGCTGTTTTTT. The encoded protein is CASTNLRSSGETGELFF. The chain combines TRBV19 with TRBJ2-2; 7 bases are shared with TRBD2. The CDR3 length is 17 residues. Germline CDR1 reads LNHDA; CDR2 reads SQIVND (reference sequence). Unmatched junction bases numbered 16, after V lost 7 bases and J lost 5 bases.

The rearrangement links TRBV4-1 to TRBJ2-3, with a possible D match to TRBD2 (6 bases). The germline V gene has CDR1 MGHRA and CDR2 YSYEKL. The CDR3 has 15 amino acids. V dropped 4 bases and J dropped 0 bases, with 11 bases sitting between them. The CDR3 region is CASSLLGGSTDTQYF. The CDR3 DNA sequence: TGCGCCAGCAGCCTCTTGGGGGGAAGCACAGATACGCAGTATTTT.

DNA of the CDR3: TGTGCCAGCAGCCAAGATGGACTAGCGGGGGGAACAGATACGCAGTATTTT. This codes for CASSQDGLAGGTDTQYF. This rearrangement joins TRBV4-2 to TRBJ2-3, with 14 positions matching TRBD2. The CDR3 is made up of 17 amino acids. V dropped 0 bases and J dropped 3; count of bases not matched to a gene: 2. Germline V gene sequence: CDR1 LGHNA, CDR2 YNFKEQ.

The CDR3 region is CASSLTGVGGYTF. The CDR3 DNA is TGTGCCAGCAGCCTTACAGGGGTAGGAGGCTACACCTTC. This chain uses TRBV7-9 with TRBJ1-2, with TRBD1 matching 7 bases. Germline assignment: CDR1 SEHNR and CDR2 FQNEAQ (reference sequence). V dropped 5 bases and J dropped 8; count of bases not matched to a gene: 8. The CDR3 covers 13 residues.

This chain's CDR3 is CASSRLAGGGSYNEQFF. In DNA form, the CDR3 reads TGTGCCAGTAGTCGGCTAGCGGGAGGAGGGTCCTACAATGAGCAGTTCTTC. The chain links TRBV19 to TRBJ2-1, with 11 bases matching TRBD2. Per germline, CDR1 LNHDA and CDR2 SQIVND (reference sequence). V lost 5 bases to trimming and J lost 1 base; unmatched junction nucleotides: 7. The CDR3 has 17 amino acids. The complete variable domain, with remaining parts taken from reference TRBV19 and TRBJ2-1, reads DGGITQSPKYLFRKEGQNVTLSCEQNLNHDAMYWYRQDPGQGLRLIYYSQIVNDFQKGDIAEGYSVSREKKESFPLTVTSAQKNPTAFYLCASSRLAGGGSYNEQFFGPGTRLTVL.

The rearrangement links TRBV5-1 to TRBJ2-7, with 9 bases identical to TRBD2. V lost 6 bases to trimming and J lost 2 bases; unmatched junction nucleotides: 6. This CDR3 has 14 amino acids. Looked up from germline, CDR1 is SGHRS and CDR2 is YFSETQ. The CDR3 loop is CASTSAGGTYEQYF. The CDR3 coding sequence is TGCGCCAGCACTTCTGCGGGGGGGACCTACGAGCAGTACTTC.

This rearrangement joins TRBV7-2 to TRBJ2-7, with D hard to call. CDR3 length: 12 residues. Germline loops: CDR1 SGHTA, CDR2 FQGNSA. With 2 bases removed from V and 2 bases from J, the gap between germline ends came to 4 bases. The CDR3 loop reads CASSLLTYEQYF. The CDR3 nucleotides are TGTGCCAGCAGCTTACTAACCTACGAGCAGTACTTC. The full variable domain, rest sourced from reference TRBV7-2 and TRBJ2-7, is GAGVSQSPSNKVTEKGKDVELRCDPISGHTALYWYRQSLGQGLEFLIYFQGNSAPDKSGLPSDRFSAERTGGSVSTLTIQRTQQEDSAVYLCASSLLTYEQYFGPGTRLTVT.

The chain employs TRBV7-3 and TRBJ2-6, with D tentatively TRBD2 (6 bases). CDR1 and CDR2 (germline): SGHTA, FQGTGA. The V and J ends lost 4 bases and 4 bases respectively, with 14 bases between them. This CDR3 spans 16 amino acids. The CDR3 sequence: CASSSGLPEGANVLTF. The CDR3 DNA reads TGTGCCAGCAGCTCGGGACTGCCTGAGGGGGCCAACGTCCTGACTTTC.

This clone was seen once. The CDR3 is CASSLAGTQGTQYF. The CDR3 DNA sequence: TGCGCCAGCAGCTTGGCCGGCACCCAGGGGACCCAGTACTTC. This rearrangement joins TRBV5-1 to TRBJ2-5; TRBD1 is a possible D gene (5 bases). Trimming cost V 0 bases and J 7 bases, with 13 bases left between them. This CDR3 region has 14 residues. Germline assignment: CDR1 SGHRS and CDR2 YFSETQ. Combining the CDR3 with reference TRBV5-1 and TRBJ2-5 gives the whole variable domain KAGVTQTPRYLIKTRGQQVTLSCSPISGHRSVSWYQQTPGQGLQFLFEYFSETQRNKGNFPGRFSGRQFSNSRSEMNVSTLELGDSALYLCASSLAGTQGTQYFGPGTRLLVL.

The V call is TRBV6-2 or TRBV6-3, the J call TRBJ1-5; D might be TRBD1 (6 bases). This CDR3 is built from 17 residues. Looked up from germline, CDR1 is MNHEY and CDR2 is SVGEGT. With 0 bases removed from V and 7 bases from J, the gap between germline ends came to 19 bases. CDR3 DNA sequence: TGTGCCAGCAGTTACTCCCTGGGGCGACAGGCCGAACAGCCCCAGCATTTT. Translating it yields CASSYSLGRQAEQPQHF.

This chain links TRBV19 with TRBJ2-3, with D possibly matching TRBD1 (6 bases). The CDR3 totals 14 residues. V lost 6 bases and J lost 0, with 10 bases in between. CDR1 and CDR2 (germline): LNHDA, SQIVND (reference sequence). The CDR3 spells CASSYRDSTDTQYF. The CDR3 region has the DNA TGTGCCAGTAGCTACAGGGATAGCACAGATACGCAGTATTTT.